This T cell receptor beta chain comes out of a study of neurological immune-mediated disorders. Points from the study as a whole: Expanded clones shared no identical CDR3 amino acid sequences across subjects, which suggested private TCR-beta repertoires in all groups.

Indicated time point: longitudinal time-point 1 (baseline). The unsorted libraries were generated from a total of 2 million PBMCs, which had been stored in RNAlater at -80 C. The CDR3 spans 13 residues. The V end lost 5 bases, the J end lost 2 bases, and 9 bases lay between the germline ends. In germline, CDR1 is MNHEY, CDR2 SVGEGT. From 15-18 subjects, every sequencing run obtained over 160 million TCR-beta sequences. TCRdb ran MiXCR on the 5' RACE reads and lists one entry per CDR3 protein. The sample yields roughly 61,000 distinct CDR3 sequences, around 10% seen once. In its sample, this clonotype was seen many times. Its antigen is not identified.

This clonotype originated in a male donor with HTLV-1-associated myelopathy (HAM/TSP). The specimen sequenced was PBMCs. V gene TRBV6-2 or TRBV6-3 combines with J gene TRBJ2-5; the D is unclear. The CDR3 coding sequence is TGTGCCAGCAGTCGGACGGAACAAGAGACCCAGTACTTC. As protein: CASSRTEQETQYF.